This T cell receptor (beta chain) was obtained from a study of T-cell reconstitution after alpha-beta-depleted transplantation in children (dated by TCRdb to 2016 to 2017). Study-level background: The study quantitatively tracked T-cell immune reconstitution after TCRalphabeta/CD19-depleted allogeneic hematopoietic cell transplantation in children using TCR repertoire profiling.

The library came from PCR. Sequenced on an Illumina HiSeq 2500. TCR libraries were prepared with molecular barcoding, using unique molecular identifiers to normalize TCRbeta repertoire quantification. TCRdb reanalyzed the raw reads on its own, using fastp at Q25 for trimming and MiXCR for clone calling, and kept in-frame beta chains. All rows with the same CDR3 protein become a single entry with the most common DNA and genes. In this sample the table shows about 580,000 distinct CDR3 sequences, roughly 27% of which occur a single time. The top ten clonotypes cover just over 35% of the sample. What the treatment or condition label conveys for this sample: allogeneic hematopoietic cell transplantation with graft depleted of TCRalphabeta T cells and CD19 B cells. Transplant recipients were children who received TCRalphabeta/CD19-depleted allogeneic hematopoietic cell grafts. Of note for this clonotype: Its antigen is not yet known. Per-nucleotide qualities are absent, and no much larger clonotype sits a single base away.

The germline V gene provides CDR1 SGHRS and CDR2 YFSETQ. The CDR3 covers 15 residues, taking in both the cysteine and the phenylalanine. The DNA shown is the 45-base CDR3, in frame from base 1. V is trimmed back by 5 bases and J by 4 bases, and the junction contains 8 bases that no gene match accounts for. General conclusions and limits of the study: Apparently early alphabetaT-cell count recovery about two months after transplant reportedly relied on only several hundred rapidly expanded clones derived from non-depleted graft cells. Over the following months the frequencies of hyperexpanded clones went down, and after one year T-cell counts and TCRbeta diversity were mostly credited to newly produced T cells. The high TCRbeta diversity at day 60 in some patients was ascribed to recipient T cells and intrathymic progenitors that had survived conditioning.

Sequences were derived from PBMCs, sampled before TCRalphabeta/CD19-depleted stem cell transplant. This sequence originates from a boy younger than two with Wiskott-Aldrich syndrome, due to receive a stem cell transplant. The chain joins TRBV5-1 to TRBJ2-1; 8 central nucleotides agree with TRBD2. The CDR3 region has the sequence CASRTGLANYNEQFF. The bases read TGCGCCAGCAGAACCGGACTAGCCAATTACAATGAGCAGTTCTTC.